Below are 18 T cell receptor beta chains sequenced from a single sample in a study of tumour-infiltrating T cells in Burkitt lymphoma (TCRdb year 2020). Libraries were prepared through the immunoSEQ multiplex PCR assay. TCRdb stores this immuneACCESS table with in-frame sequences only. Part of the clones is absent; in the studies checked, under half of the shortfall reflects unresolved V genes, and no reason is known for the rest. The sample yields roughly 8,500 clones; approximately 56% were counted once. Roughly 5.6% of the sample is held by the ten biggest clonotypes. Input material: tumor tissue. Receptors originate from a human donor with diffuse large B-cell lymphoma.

CDR3 in DNA: TGTGCCAGCAGTCTCGGTTTACAGGGTGTAACTGAAGCTTTCTTT. Its protein is CASSLGLQGVTEAFF. The rearrangement joins TRBV2 to TRBJ1-1; D may be TRBD1 (6 bases). V was trimmed by 5 bases and J by 5 bases, leaving 18 bases between them. This CDR3 contains 15 residues. Germline loops: CDR1 SNHLY, CDR2 FYNNEI.

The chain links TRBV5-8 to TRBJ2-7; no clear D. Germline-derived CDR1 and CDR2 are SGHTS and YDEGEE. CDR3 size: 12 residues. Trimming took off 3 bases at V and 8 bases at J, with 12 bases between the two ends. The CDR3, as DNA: TGTGCCAGCAGCTCCTTGACTCCCAAGCAGTACTTC. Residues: CASSSLTPKQYF. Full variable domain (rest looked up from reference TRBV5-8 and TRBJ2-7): EAGVTQSPTHLIKTRGQQATLRCSPISGHTSVYWYQQALGLGLQFLLWYDEGEERNRGNFPPRFSGRQFPNYSSELNVNALELEDSALYLCASSSLTPKQYFGPGTRLTVT.

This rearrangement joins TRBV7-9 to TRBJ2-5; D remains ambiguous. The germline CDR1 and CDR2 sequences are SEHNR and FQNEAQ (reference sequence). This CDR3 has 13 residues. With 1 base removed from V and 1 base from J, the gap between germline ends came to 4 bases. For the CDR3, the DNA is TGTGCCAGCAGCTTAGGCGGCCAAGAGACCCAGTACTTC. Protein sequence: CASSLGGQETQYF.

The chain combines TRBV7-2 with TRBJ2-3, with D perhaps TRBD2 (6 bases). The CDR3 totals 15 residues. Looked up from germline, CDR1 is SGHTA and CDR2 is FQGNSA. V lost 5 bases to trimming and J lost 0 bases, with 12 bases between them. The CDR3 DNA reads TGTGCCAGCAGCGTGGGACTCCTGAGCACAGATACGCAGTATTTT. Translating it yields CASSVGLLSTDTQYF.

CDR3 in DNA: TGTGCCAGCAGCCACCATAGCGGGGGGGGCACAGATACGCAGTATTTT. Translating gives CASSHHSGGGTDTQYF. The chain combines TRBV11-2 with TRBJ2-3; 11 bases map to TRBD2. This CDR3 is 16 amino acids long. V gave up 5 bases and J gave up 1 base; unmatched junction bases: 5. Germline V gene lookup returns CDR1 SGHAT and CDR2 FQNNGV.

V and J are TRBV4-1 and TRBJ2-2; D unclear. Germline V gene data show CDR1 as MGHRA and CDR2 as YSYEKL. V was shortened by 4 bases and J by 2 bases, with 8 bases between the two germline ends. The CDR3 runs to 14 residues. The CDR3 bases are TGCGCCAGCAGCCCAGATTCCAACACCGGGGAGCTGTTTTTT. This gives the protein CASSPDSNTGELFF.

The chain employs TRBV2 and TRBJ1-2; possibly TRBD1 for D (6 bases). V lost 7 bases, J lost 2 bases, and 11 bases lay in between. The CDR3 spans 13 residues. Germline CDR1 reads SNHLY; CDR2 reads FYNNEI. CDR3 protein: CASTGQYNYGYTF. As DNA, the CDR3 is TGTGCCAGCACCGGACAGTACAACTATGGCTACACCTTC.

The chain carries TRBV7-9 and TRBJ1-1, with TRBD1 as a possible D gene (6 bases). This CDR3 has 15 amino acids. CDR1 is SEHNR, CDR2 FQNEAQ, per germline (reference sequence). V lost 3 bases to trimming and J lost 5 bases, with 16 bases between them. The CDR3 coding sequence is TGTGCCAGCAGCTTCGTCGCCAGAGGGGGGACTGAAGCTTTCTTT. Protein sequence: CASSFVARGGTEAFF. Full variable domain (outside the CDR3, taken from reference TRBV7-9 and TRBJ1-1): DTGVSQNPRHKITKRGQNVTFRCDPISEHNRLYWYRQTLGQGPEFLTYFQNEAQLEKSRLLSDRFSAERPKGSFSTLEIQRTEQGDSAMYLCASSFVARGGTEAFFGQGTRLTVV.

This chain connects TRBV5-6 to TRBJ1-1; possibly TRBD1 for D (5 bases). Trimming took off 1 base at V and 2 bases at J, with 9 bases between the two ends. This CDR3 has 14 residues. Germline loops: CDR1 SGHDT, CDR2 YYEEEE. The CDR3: CASSLRGVNTEAFF. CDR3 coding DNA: TGTGCCAGCAGCTTGAGGGGCGTTAACACTGAAGCTTTCTTT. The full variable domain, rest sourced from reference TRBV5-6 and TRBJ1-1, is DAGVTQSPTHLIKTRGQQVTLRCSPKSGHDTVSWYQQALGQGPQFIFQYYEEEERQRGNFPDRFSGHQFPNYSSELNVNALLLGDSALYLCASSLRGVNTEAFFGQGTRLTVV.

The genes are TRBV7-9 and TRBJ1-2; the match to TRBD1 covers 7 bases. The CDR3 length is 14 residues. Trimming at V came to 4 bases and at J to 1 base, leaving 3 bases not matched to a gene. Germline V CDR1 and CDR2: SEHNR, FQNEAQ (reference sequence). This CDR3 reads CASSSGQFNYGYTF. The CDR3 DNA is TGTGCCAGCAGCTCGGGACAGTTTAACTATGGCTACACCTTC.

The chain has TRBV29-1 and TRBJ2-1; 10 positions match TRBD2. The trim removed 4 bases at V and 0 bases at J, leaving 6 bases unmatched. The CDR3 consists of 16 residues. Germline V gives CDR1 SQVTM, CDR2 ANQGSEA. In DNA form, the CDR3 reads TGCAGCGTTGGGAGCGGGGGGGGAAGCTCCTACAATGAGCAGTTCTTC. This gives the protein CSVGSGGGSSYNEQFF.

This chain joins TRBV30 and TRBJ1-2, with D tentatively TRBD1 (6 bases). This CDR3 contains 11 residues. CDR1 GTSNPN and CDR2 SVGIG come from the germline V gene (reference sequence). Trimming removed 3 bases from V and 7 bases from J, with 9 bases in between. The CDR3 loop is CAWSQGSGYTF. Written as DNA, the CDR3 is TGTGCCTGGAGCCAGGGGAGTGGCTACACCTTC.

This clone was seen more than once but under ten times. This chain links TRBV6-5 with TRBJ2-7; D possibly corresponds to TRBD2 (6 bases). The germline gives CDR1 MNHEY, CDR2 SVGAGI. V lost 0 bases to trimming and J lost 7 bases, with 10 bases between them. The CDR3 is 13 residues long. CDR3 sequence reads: CASSYSSAGEQYF. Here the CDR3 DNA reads TGTGCCAGCAGTTACTCTTCGGCGGGGGAGCAGTACTTC.

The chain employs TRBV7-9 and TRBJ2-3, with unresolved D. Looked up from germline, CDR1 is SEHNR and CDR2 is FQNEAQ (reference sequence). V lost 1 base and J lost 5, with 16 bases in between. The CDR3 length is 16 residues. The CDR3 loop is CASSLVILVREDTQYF. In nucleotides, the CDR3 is TGTGCCAGCAGCTTAGTTATCCTAGTTAGGGAAGATACGCAGTATTTT.

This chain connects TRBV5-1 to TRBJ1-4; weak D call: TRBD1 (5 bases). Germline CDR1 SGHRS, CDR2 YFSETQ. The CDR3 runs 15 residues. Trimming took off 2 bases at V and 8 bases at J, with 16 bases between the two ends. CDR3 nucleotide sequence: TGCGCCAGCAGCTTCTCCTTTGGGGCGAGAGAAAAACTGTTTTTT. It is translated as CASSFSFGAREKLFF.

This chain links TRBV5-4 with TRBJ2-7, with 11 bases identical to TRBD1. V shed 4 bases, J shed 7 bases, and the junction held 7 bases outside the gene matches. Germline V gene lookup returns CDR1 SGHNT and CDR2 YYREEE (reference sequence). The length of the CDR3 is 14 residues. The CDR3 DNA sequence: TGTGCCAGCAGCACTGGACAGGGGGCGCGGGAGCAGTACTTC. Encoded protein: CASSTGQGAREQYF.

The CDR3: CASSLESGFGSPLHF. The DNA for the CDR3 is TGTGCCAGCAGCTTGGAGTCAGGTTTCGGGTCACCCCTCCACTTT. The chain uses TRBV5-4 and TRBJ1-6; no clear D gene. Trimming took off 0 bases at V and 10 bases at J, with 14 bases between the two ends. Germline V gene sequence: CDR1 SGHNT, CDR2 YYREEE (reference sequence). There are 15 residues in the CDR3.

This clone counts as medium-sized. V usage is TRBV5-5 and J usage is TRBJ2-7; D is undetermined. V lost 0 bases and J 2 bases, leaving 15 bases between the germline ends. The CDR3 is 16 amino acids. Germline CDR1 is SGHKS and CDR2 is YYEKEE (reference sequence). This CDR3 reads CASSLDRTDPTYEQYF. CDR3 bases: TGTGCCAGCAGCTTGGATCGGACGGACCCTACCTACGAGCAGTACTTC.